The following is a T cell receptor beta chain sequence with its context. Which antigen it targets is not known. Per-nucleotide qualities are absent, and no much larger clonotype sits a single base away. The CDR3 regions of human TCRbeta chains were subjected to immunosequencing. The paper's processing steps were these. TCRs in the repertoires were matched against a reference library of SARS-CoV-2-specific TCRs that had been generated with the MIRA antigen-specificity platform. Breadth was defined as the fraction of unique TCRs that were SARS-CoV-2-associated. Depth was defined as the fraction of total T cells that were SARS-CoV-2-associated. Using the MIRA data, each spike-specific TCR was assigned both to the spike region to which the TCR was reactive and to a CD4 or CD8 class. Log10-transformed breadth and depth values were compared by one-way ANOVA with Sidak's multiple comparisons tests. TCRdb's version of the immuneACCESS table is confined to in-frame rearrangements and falls short of the full clone set. An unresolved V gene accounts for under half of the shortfall where checked; the remainder is of unknown origin. V and J calls and clone size are those listed in that table; D and trimming were worked out from the DNA. Across this sample there are 120,000 to 150,000 clones, with under 95% seen only once. The ten largest make up less than 2% of the sample.

These data are taken from a study of T cell responses to AZD1222 COVID-19 vaccine (dated by TCRdb to about 2021). About the study as a whole: Because spike-specific TCR depth and breadth did not differ between the two schedules, AZD1222 recipients who got a second dose at roughly 4 weeks were pooled with those who got a second dose at roughly 12 weeks. TCR sequencing was performed for roughly 240 trial participants, of whom some 200 were given two doses of AZD1222 and approximately 25 were given two doses of MenACWY control vaccine. Enrollment into the trials was organized by age into subgroups of 18-55, 56-69 and 70-plus years, and those subgroups contained roughly 150, 30 and 60 TCR-sequenced participants, respectively.

According to the study, the label for this sample's time point signals: baseline before first vaccination. The vaccinee samples were drawn from two UK trials, COV001 and COV002, one of which was a single-blind randomized controlled phase 2/3 trial testing AZD1222 (ChAdOx1 nCoV-19) in healthy adults. Trial participant PBMC samples were collected at day 0 and day 28 after the second dose for TCRbeta chain sequencing. The junction carries 9 bases between V and J, which are trimmed by 3 bases and 4 bases respectively. From the cysteine through the phenylalanine, the CDR3 covers 13 amino acids. The sequence is cut down to CDR3 DNA, 39 bases in frame from base 1. CDR1 ENHRY and CDR2 SYGVKD were looked up in the germline V gene. Paper-wide results and their limitations: Because no day 14 peak-response samples were available, the repertoires could be characterized only after the peak T cell response. Participants were mostly white British and included more females than males, and it was suggested by the authors that clonal diversity may have been underestimated. Conclusions about previously exposed vaccinees were limited because only six or seven AZD1222 recipients were SARS-CoV-2 seropositive at baseline. Epitopes outside the regions mutated in the B.1.351 and B.1.1.7 variants were reportedly recognized by nearly half of the unique spike-specific TCRs. In the small 56-69-year group, the increase in depth fell short of significance, most likely because of low power. The vaccine-associated CD4 TCRs covered the entire spike protein, and the dominant responses fell in regions 160-218 and 743-854. After two AZD1222 doses, spike-specific TCR breadth and depth were significantly higher than at day 0 and than in MenACWY recipients.

This clonotype was obtained from an adult in good health. Material: peripheral blood, obtained on day 0 of AZD1222 vaccination. The chain couples TRBV10-3 to TRBJ1-2; the best D guess is TRBD1, with 5 bases matching. The DNA sequence is TGTGCCATCAGTGAAGGGGTAACCTATGGCTACACCTTC. Protein translation: CAISEGVTYGYTF.